This is a list of T cell receptor beta chains from one sample in a study of blood T cell repertoires in COVID-19. Measured with immunoSEQ multiplex PCR; TCRdb has only the in-frame clones, and not every one. The sample gives fewer than 150,000 clones, about 80% of which show up once; about 8% is in the top ten. Sequencing input: peripheral blood. Receptors were obtained from a human donor in a cohort sampled during active COVID-19. Both conserved end residues are part of each CDR3. The D gene is left open where the match is weak. Not all rows give a size; the values are once, few, many and, for expanded clones, a class.

V: TRBV19; D: .; J: TRBJ2-1; size: .; DNA: TGTGCCAGTAGTATCACGACAGGCCTGAGCTCCTACAATGAGCAGTTCTTC; CDR3: CASSITTGLSSYNEQFF
V: TRBV23-1; D: .; J: TRBJ1-2; size: .; DNA: TGCGCCAGCAGTCAAGCGGGGGCGGATGGGGGCTACACCTTC; CDR3: CASSQAGADGGYTF
V: TRBV7-9; D: .; J: TRBJ1-2; size: .; DNA: TGTGCCAGCAGCTTGGACACGCCTAACTATGGCTACACCTTC; CDR3: CASSLDTPNYGYTF
V: TRBV10-3; D: .; J: TRBJ1-1; size: .; DNA: TGTGCCATCAGTGAGTACACAGGTACCATGAACACTGAAGCTTTCTTT; CDR3: CAISEYTGTMNTEAFF
V: TRBV19; D: .; J: TRBJ1-2; size: .; DNA: TGTGCCAGTAGTATATTAAGGGGCGAAGGAGGCTACACCTTC; CDR3: CASSILRGEGGYTF
V: TRBV5-8; D: TRBD1; J: TRBJ1-5; size: .; DNA: TGTGCCAGCAGCTCGAAAGGACAGGGGCTAAATCAGCCCCAGCATTTT; CDR3: CASSSKGQGLNQPQHF
V: TRBV7-8; D: .; J: TRBJ2-5; size: .; DNA: TGTGCCAGCAGCTTATCCAGGGAGGTGACCCAGTACTTC; CDR3: CASSLSREVTQYF
V: TRBV5-1; D: .; J: TRBJ2-3; size: .; DNA: TGCGCCAGCAGCTTTACGACAGGGAGGATCACAGATACGCAGTATTTT; CDR3: CASSFTTGRITDTQYF
V: TRBV29-1; D: TRBD1; J: TRBJ1-2; size: few; DNA: TGCAGCGTTGAGACAGGGGAGGCGGGCTACACCTTC; CDR3: CSVETGEAGYTF
V: TRBV5-1; D: .; J: TRBJ2-3; size: .; DNA: TGCGCCAGTAAATCGGAGGGGGCAAGCACAGATACGCAGTATTTT; CDR3: CASKSEGASTDTQYF
V: TRBV7-9; D: TRBD1; J: TRBJ2-2; size: .; DNA: TGTGCCAGCGGGACAGGGGGGAACACCGGGGAGCTGTTTTTT; CDR3: CASGTGGNTGELFF
V: TRBV5-6; D: .; J: TRBJ2-4; size: few; DNA: TGTGCCAGCAGCACAGGACAAGTCTTAAAAAACATTCAGTACTTC; CDR3: CASSTGQVLKNIQYF
V: TRBV10-3; D: .; J: TRBJ1-5; size: .; DNA: TGTGCCATCAGTGAGTCGAGACGGGATAGCAATCAGCCCCAGCATTTT; CDR3: CAISESRRDSNQPQHF
V: TRBV3-1/TRBV3-2; D: TRBD1; J: TRBJ1-1; size: .; DNA: TGTGCCAGCAGCCGAGGGACAGGGCACACTGAAGCTTTCTTT; CDR3: CASSRGTGHTEAFF
V: TRBV18; D: TRBD1; J: TRBJ2-6; size: .; DNA: TGTGCCAGCTCACCACAACAGGGGATCTCTGGGGCCAACGTCCTGACTTTC; CDR3: CASSPQQGISGANVLTF
V: TRBV5-1; D: .; J: TRBJ2-1; size: .; DNA: TGCGCCAGCAGCTTGATTCGTCCGCCGGGGGATGAGCAGTTCTTC; CDR3: CASSLIRPPGDEQFF
V: TRBV7-8; D: TRBD1; J: TRBJ2-7; size: .; DNA: TGTGCCAGCAGCTCTCGGACAGGGAATCCCTACGAGCAGTACTTC; CDR3: CASSSRTGNPYEQYF
V: TRBV5-6; D: TRBD1; J: TRBJ1-2; size: .; DNA: TGTGCCAGCAGCTTGGGGGACAGGGGCGTCGGTGGCTACACCTTC; CDR3: CASSLGDRGVGGYTF
V: TRBV9; D: .; J: TRBJ2-3; size: .; DNA: TGTGCCAGCAGCGTAGGGGACATAGGCACAGATACGCAGTATTTT; CDR3: CASSVGDIGTDTQYF
V: TRBV5-1; D: TRBD2; J: TRBJ2-1; size: .; DNA: TGCGCCAGCAGCTTTAGCGGGGGGAGGAACAATGAGCAGTTCTTC; CDR3: CASSFSGGRNNEQFF
V: TRBV19; D: .; J: TRBJ1-1; size: .; DNA: TGTGCCAGTAGTATATGGAGGACGGTCGGGGACACTGAAGCTTTCTTT; CDR3: CASSIWRTVGDTEAFF
V: TRBV9; D: TRBD1; J: TRBJ1-3; size: once; DNA: TGTGCCAGCAGCGTAGGTGCAGGGGGCGCTGGGGGTGGAAACACCATATATTTT; CDR3: CASSVGAGGAGGGNTIYF
V: TRBV10-3; D: TRBD2; J: TRBJ2-1; size: few; DNA: TGTGCCATCAGTGGACTAGCTCTCAACAATGAGCAGTTCTTC; CDR3: CAISGLALNNEQFF
V: TRBV6-5; D: .; J: TRBJ1-2; size: .; DNA: TGTGCCAGCACACTCACCAACTATGGCTACACCTTC; CDR3: CASTLTNYGYTF
V: TRBV18; D: .; J: TRBJ1-4; size: .; DNA: TGTGCCAGCTCACGGGGGGGCAATGAAAAACTGTTTTTT; CDR3: CASSRGGNEKLFF
V: TRBV4-1; D: .; J: TRBJ2-2; size: .; DNA: TGCGCCAGCAGCCAGACGGAGGGGTCGCACACCGGGGAGCTGTTTTTT; CDR3: CASSQTEGSHTGELFF
V: TRBV5-4; D: TRBD1; J: TRBJ2-1; size: .; DNA: TGTGCCAGCAGCCCAGGACGACAGGGAATTGGTGAGCAGTTCTTC; CDR3: CASSPGRQGIGEQFF
V: TRBV18; D: .; J: TRBJ1-3; size: .; DNA: TGTGCCAGCTCAGTCATACAGGGAAGCTCTGGAAACACCATATATTTT; CDR3: CASSVIQGSSGNTIYF
V: TRBV12-3/TRBV12-4; D: .; J: TRBJ1-6; size: few; DNA: TGTGCCAGCAGTTTCAAACTCGGTTCACCCCTCCACTTT; CDR3: CASSFKLGSPLHF
V: TRBV6-2/TRBV6-3; D: .; J: TRBJ1-5; size: .; DNA: TGTGCCAGCAGTTACTCATCAGGGGCCGGCAATCAGCCCCAGCATTTT; CDR3: CASSYSSGAGNQPQHF
V: TRBV4-1; D: TRBD1; J: TRBJ2-7; size: .; DNA: TGCGCCAGCAGCCAGACCGGGACAGGGTCTTTCGAGCAGTACTTC; CDR3: CASSQTGTGSFEQYF
V: TRBV2; D: .; J: TRBJ2-7; size: .; DNA: TGTGCCAGCAGTGCATTACGGAGCTACGAGCAGTACTTC; CDR3: CASSALRSYEQYF
V: TRBV7-2; D: .; J: TRBJ2-2; size: .; DNA: TGTGCCAGCAGCCCTAACGAGGGAGTGAACACCGGGGAGCTGTTTTTT; CDR3: CASSPNEGVNTGELFF
V: TRBV19; D: .; J: TRBJ2-1; size: .; DNA: TGTGCCAGTAGTATACAGGGCAATGAGCAGTTCTTC; CDR3: CASSIQGNEQFF